The 8 T cell receptor beta chains in this list originate from one sample, sequenced in a study of OX40 agonist ivuxolimab in advanced cancers. Libraries were made using the immunoSEQ multiplex PCR assay. Imported from immuneACCESS, the table was reduced by TCRdb to in-frame sequences with V and J called. These copies leave out some clones; in studies compared against another copy, an unresolved V gene accounts for under half, and the cause of the remainder is not known. This sample has around 68,000 clones in its table, and roughly 90% of those were observed once. More than 0.9% of the sample is in the top ten clones. The sequences come from CD4+ or CD8+ T cells sorted from blood, collected in a trial of the OX40 agonist ivuxolimab. Source of these receptors: an adult with an advanced solid tumor such as melanoma, head and neck, liver or kidney cancer.

V is TRBV19 and J is TRBJ2-1, with D possibly TRBD2 on 5 matching bases. The V and J ends lost 4 bases and 0 bases respectively, with 13 bases between them. Germline lookup yields CDR1 LNHDA and CDR2 SQIVND (reference sequence). The CDR3 spans 16 residues. CDR3 DNA: TGTGCCAGTAGTACCGAAGCGGCAAGCTCCTACAATGAGCAGTTCTTC. Protein product: CASSTEAASSYNEQFF.

The V and J genes are TRBV5-1 and TRBJ2-5; 9 bases are a match to TRBD2. The CDR3 runs 15 residues. The V gene end was trimmed by 0 bases and the J gene end by 3 bases; junction bases not matched to a gene: 3. Germline loops: CDR1 SGHRS, CDR2 YFSETQ. This CDR3 reads CASSLARLAEETQYF. The CDR3 region has the DNA TGCGCCAGCAGCTTGGCCAGACTAGCGGAAGAGACCCAGTACTTC.

The chain carries TRBV5-1 and TRBJ2-4; TRBD2 matches 15 bases. Per the germline V gene, CDR1 is SGHRS and CDR2 is YFSETQ. Germline trimming cut 4 bases from V and 3 bases from J; bases unmatched to any gene: 5. CDR3 length equals 17 residues. CDR3 residues: CASSVGLAGGFKNIQYF. The CDR3 DNA reads TGCGCCAGCAGCGTGGGACTAGCGGGAGGCTTCAAAAACATTCAGTACTTC.

The chain joins TRBV2 to TRBJ2-5; D unresolved. Germline assignment: CDR1 SNHLY and CDR2 FYNNEI. The V end lost 4 bases, the J end lost 1 base, and 10 bases lay between the germline ends. The CDR3 loop spans 14 amino acids. The CDR3 DNA is TGTGCCAGCAGTGTAACGGAGACCCAAGAGACCCAGTACTTC. Protein: CASSVTETQETQYF.

The genes are TRBV27 and TRBJ2-3; 10 bases fit TRBD2. The V gene end was trimmed by 4 bases and the J gene end by 2 bases; junction bases not matched to a gene: 15. In germline, CDR1 is MNHEY, CDR2 SMNVEV (reference sequence). The CDR3 is 19 amino acids. DNA of the CDR3: TGTGCCAGCAGTTCGCCAAGGTATCTAGCGGGAGTCGTCACAGATACGCAGTATTTT. This encodes CASSSPRYLAGVVTDTQYF.

This clone has only a few counts. This sequence joins TRBV7-2 and TRBJ2-5; tentatively, D is TRBD2 (7 bases). Trimming shortened V by 4 bases and J by 4 bases, and 16 bases separated the two germline ends. The CDR3 covers 15 residues. Germline V lookup: CDR1 SGHTA, CDR2 FQGNSA. In nucleotides, the CDR3 is TGTGCCAGCAGCTGGGGGGCTAGCGGAGGAGAGACCCAGTACTTC. Amino acid sequence: CASSWGASGGETQYF. The whole variable domain, filled in from reference TRBV7-2 and TRBJ2-5, reads GAGVSQSPSNKVTEKGKDVELRCDPISGHTALYWYRQSLGQGLEFLIYFQGNSAPDKSGLPSDRFSAERTGGSVSTLTIQRTQQEDSAVYLCASSWGASGGETQYFGPGTRLLVL.

This clone was picked up a small number of times. The gene calls are TRBV27 and TRBJ2-7, with a possible D match to TRBD1 (8 bases). The CDR3 extends over 14 amino acids. CDR1 is MNHEY and CDR2 is SMNVEV in the germline V gene (reference sequence). The V end lost 3 bases, the J end lost 4 bases, and 13 bases lay between the germline ends. CDR3 protein: CASSFGQGGYEQYF. Here the CDR3 DNA reads TGTGCCAGCAGTTTTGGACAGGGAGGGTACGAGCAGTACTTC.

The rearrangement joins TRBV6-1 to TRBJ2-2, with TRBD1 matching over 7 bases. Germline values: CDR1 MNHNS, CDR2 SASEGT. The CDR3 runs 14 residues. The V gene end was trimmed by 3 bases and the J gene end by 6 bases; junction bases not matched to a gene: 4. CDR3 in amino acids: CASSDGQASGELFF. In DNA, the CDR3 is TGTGCCAGCAGTGATGGACAGGCCTCCGGGGAGCTGTTTTTT.